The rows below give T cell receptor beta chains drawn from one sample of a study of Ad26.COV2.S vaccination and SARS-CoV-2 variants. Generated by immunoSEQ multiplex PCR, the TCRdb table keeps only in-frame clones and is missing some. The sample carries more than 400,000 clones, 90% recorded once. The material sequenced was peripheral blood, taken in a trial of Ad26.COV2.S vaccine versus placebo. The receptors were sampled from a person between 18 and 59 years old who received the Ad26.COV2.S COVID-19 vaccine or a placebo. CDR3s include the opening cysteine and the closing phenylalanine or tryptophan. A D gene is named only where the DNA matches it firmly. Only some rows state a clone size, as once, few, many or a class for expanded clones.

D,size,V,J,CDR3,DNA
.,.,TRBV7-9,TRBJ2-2,CASSFDWEAGELFF,TGTGCCAGCAGCTTCGATTGGGAGGCCGGGGAGCTGTTTTTT
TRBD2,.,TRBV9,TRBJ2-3,CASSALAGGEADTQYF,TGTGCCAGCAGCGCACTAGCGGGAGGGGAAGCAGATACGCAGTATTTT
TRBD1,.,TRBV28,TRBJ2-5,CASSHVLDRPQETQYF,TGTGCCAGCAGTCACGTCCTGGACAGGCCCCAAGAGACCCAGTACTTC
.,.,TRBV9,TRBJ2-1,CASSPANAVGHEQFF,TGTGCCAGCAGCCCTGCTAACGCCGTGGGCCATGAGCAGTTCTTC
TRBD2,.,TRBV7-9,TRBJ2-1,CASSLAGLAGAEQFF,TGTGCCAGCAGCTTAGCTGGACTAGCGGGTGCTGAGCAGTTCTTC
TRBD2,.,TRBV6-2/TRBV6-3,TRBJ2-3,CASSYPSSGRVADTQYF,TGTGCCAGCAGTTACCCCTCTAGCGGGAGGGTAGCAGATACGCAGTATTTT
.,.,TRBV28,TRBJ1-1,CASSPPGETEAFF,TGTGCCAGCAGTCCCCCAGGGGAAACTGAAGCTTTCTTT
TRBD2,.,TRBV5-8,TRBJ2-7,CASSLGLAVTYEQYF,TGTGCCAGCAGCTTGGGACTAGCGGTTACCTACGAGCAGTACTTC
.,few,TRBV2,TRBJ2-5,CASQYYQETQYF,TGTGCCAGCCAGTATTACCAAGAGACCCAGTACTTC
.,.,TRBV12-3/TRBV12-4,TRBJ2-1,CASSYGGGEQFF,TGTGCCAGCAGTTACGGAGGGGGTGAGCAGTTCTTC
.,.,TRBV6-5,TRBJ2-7,CASKGLADYEQYF,TGTGCCAGCAAGGGACTCGCTGACTACGAGCAGTACTTC
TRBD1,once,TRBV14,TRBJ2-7,CASSPGTGAYEQYF,TGTGCCAGCAGCCCCGGGACAGGCGCCTACGAGCAGTACTTC
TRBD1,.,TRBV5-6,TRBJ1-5,CASSRGQGDNQPQHF,TGTGCCAGCAGCCGAGGACAGGGGGATAATCAGCCCCAGCATTTT
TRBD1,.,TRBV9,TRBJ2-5,CASSAGTGPEETQYF,TGTGCCAGCAGCGCCGGGACAGGGCCTGAGGAGACCCAGTACTTC
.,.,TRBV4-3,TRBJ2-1,CASSQDTAGYNEQFF,TGCGCCAGCAGCCAAGATACGGCGGGGTACAATGAGCAGTTCTTC
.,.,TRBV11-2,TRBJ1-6,CASSLRIGGPLHF,TGTGCCAGCAGCTTAAGGATCGGAGGACCCCTCCACTTT
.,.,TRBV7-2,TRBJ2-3,CASSLSHHHTDTQYF,TGTGCCAGCAGCTTATCGCACCACCACACAGATACGCAGTATTTT
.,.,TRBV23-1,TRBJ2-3,CASSRAGGTDTQYF,TGCGCCAGCTCCCGGGCGGGCGGCACAGATACGCAGTATTTT
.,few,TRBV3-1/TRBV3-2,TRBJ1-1,CASSQEGRLAFF,TGTGCCAGCAGCCAAGAGGGGAGGTTGGCTTTCTTT
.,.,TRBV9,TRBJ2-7,CASSAGLAYEQYF,TGTGCCAGCAGCGCAGGGTTGGCCTACGAGCAGTACTTC
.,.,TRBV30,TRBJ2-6,CAVKGANVLTF,TGTGCCGTAAAAGGGGCCAACGTCCTGACTTTC
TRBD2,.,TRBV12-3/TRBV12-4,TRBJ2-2,CASRIAGSRELFF,TGTGCCAGCAGAATAGCGGGGTCCCGGGAGCTGTTTTTT
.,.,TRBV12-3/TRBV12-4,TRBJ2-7,CASSLGSSYEQYF,TGTGCCAGCAGTTTAGGTAGCTCCTACGAGCAGTACTTC
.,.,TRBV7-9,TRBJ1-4,CASSLKGGTNEKLFF,TGTGCCAGCAGCCTCAAGGGGGGGACTAATGAAAAACTGTTTTTT
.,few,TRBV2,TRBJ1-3,CASSATRTVSGNTIYF,TGTGCCAGCAGTGCAACCAGGACAGTCTCTGGAAACACCATATATTTT
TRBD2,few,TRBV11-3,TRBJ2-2,CASSSGGLAGVGELFF,TGTGCCAGCAGCTCCGGGGGACTAGCGGGAGTCGGGGAGCTGTTTTTT
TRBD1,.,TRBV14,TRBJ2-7,CASSVGQGLLPIEQYF,TGTGCCAGCAGCGTGGGACAGGGTCTCCTTCCCATCGAGCAGTACTTC
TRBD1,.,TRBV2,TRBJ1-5,CASSSGQNQPQHF,TGTGCCAGCAGTTCGGGACAGAATCAGCCCCAGCATTTT
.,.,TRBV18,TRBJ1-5,CASSPQVGPQHF,TGTGCCAGCTCACCACAGGTGGGGCCCCAGCATTTT
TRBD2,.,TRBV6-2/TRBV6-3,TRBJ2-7,CASSYLGLAGPSSYEQYF,TGTGCCAGCAGTTACTTGGGACTAGCGGGGCCTAGCTCCTACGAGCAGTACTTC
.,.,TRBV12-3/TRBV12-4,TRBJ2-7,CASGMTKTYEQYF,TGTGCCAGCGGGATGACTAAAACCTACGAGCAGTACTTC